A single sample gave rise to the 32 T cell receptor beta chains below, sequenced in a study of T cell responses to AZD1222 COVID-19 vaccine. Generated by immunoSEQ multiplex PCR, the TCRdb table keeps only in-frame clones and is missing some. The data show approximately 130,000 clones, about 86% seen once. This sample comprised peripheral blood, obtained 28 days after the second AZD1222 dose. The source is an adult who received the AZD1222 COVID-19 vaccine.

V and J are TRBV7-6 and TRBJ1-3; D unclear. The V end was cut by 1 base, the J end by 4 bases, with 11 bases between. The CDR3 contains 15 residues. Germline CDR1 SGHVS, CDR2 FNYEAQ. CDR3 sequence reads: CASSLVAGNGNTIYF. The CDR3 bases are TGTGCCAGCAGCTTAGTCGCGGGGAACGGAAACACCATATATTTT.

This clone was observed once. V usage is TRBV27 and J usage is TRBJ1-6; maybe TRBD1 (6 bases). CDR1 is MNHEY and CDR2 is SMNVEV in the germline V gene (reference sequence). V was clipped by 7 bases and J by 6 bases, with 13 bases between them. There are 14 residues in the CDR3. The CDR3 loop is CASTRTGFNSPLHF. In nucleotides, the CDR3 is TGTGCCAGCACCCGTACAGGGTTTAATTCACCCCTCCACTTT.

The chain carries TRBV30 and TRBJ2-7; D uncertain. The V gene's germline CDR1 is GTSNPN and CDR2 SVGIG (reference sequence). V dropped 1 base and J dropped 5 bases, with 15 bases sitting between them. The CDR3 is made up of 14 amino acids. In DNA form, the CDR3 reads TGTGCCTGGAGTGCCCAGGAGTTTTTGGACGAGCAGTACTTC. Encoded protein: CAWSAQEFLDEQYF.

The V call is TRBV11-2, the J call TRBJ1-3, with D hard to call. This CDR3 contains 15 residues. Trimming stripped 1 base from V and 0 bases from J, with 7 bases between. Germline V gives CDR1 SGHAT, CDR2 FQNNGV. Here the CDR3 DNA reads TGTGCCAGCAGCTTAGCGGGGAGCTCTGGAAACACCATATATTTT. Protein: CASSLAGSSGNTIYF.

The V gene is TRBV10-3, the J gene TRBJ2-3, with D possibly matching TRBD2 (6 bases). The CDR3 consists of 15 residues. Germline V gene lookup returns CDR1 ENHRY and CDR2 SYGVKD. Trimming removed 7 bases from V and 1 base from J, with 15 bases in between. In nucleotides, the CDR3 is TGTGCCATCACTGTCGGGGGTGAAGGCACAGATACGCAGTATTTT. Protein sequence: CAITVGGEGTDTQYF.

The rearrangement links TRBV12-3 or TRBV12-4 to TRBJ1-1; unclear D gene. The CDR3 is 13 amino acids. Trimming cost V 2 bases and J 2 bases, with 6 bases left between them. The CDR3 region is CASSLLENTEAFF. Here the CDR3 DNA reads TGTGCCAGCAGTTTACTGGAAAACACTGAAGCTTTCTTT.

J is TRBJ1-5 and V is TRBV4-1, with TRBD1 identical over 9 bases. The V gene end was trimmed by 3 bases and the J gene end by 5 bases; junction bases not matched to a gene: 5. The germline CDR1 and CDR2 sequences are MGHRA and YSYEKL. CDR3 length equals 15 residues. CDR3 in DNA: TGCGCCAGCAGCCACTCCTGGACAGGGGATCAGCCCCAGCATTTT. Protein product: CASSHSWTGDQPQHF.

V gene TRBV6-6 combines with J gene TRBJ1-1; D is ambiguous. The CDR3 sequence is 14 residues long. V dropped 2 bases and J dropped 4 bases, with 11 bases sitting between them. CDR1 is MNHNY, CDR2 SVGAGI, per germline (reference sequence). The CDR3 is CASSYEEAATEAFF. As DNA, the CDR3 is TGTGCCAGCAGTTACGAAGAGGCTGCCACTGAAGCTTTCTTT.

The gene calls are TRBV19 and TRBJ1-4; D not certain. V was trimmed by 3 bases and J by 5 bases, leaving 10 bases between them. The germline V gene encodes CDR1 LNHDA and CDR2 SQIVND (reference sequence). This CDR3 comprises 14 residues. The CDR3 nucleotides read TGTGCCAGTAGTATCCCAGGATACAATGAAAAACTGTTTTTT. It is translated as CASSIPGYNEKLFF.

The chain combines TRBV24-1 with TRBJ2-2; perhaps D is TRBD1 or TRBD2 (6 bases each). CDR1 and CDR2 from the germline V gene are KGHDR and SFDVKD. With 9 bases removed from V and 1 base from J, the gap between germline ends came to 8 bases. The CDR3 sequence is 13 residues long. The CDR3 region is CATAGQNTGELFF. CDR3 DNA sequence: TGTGCCACCGCGGGACAGAACACCGGGGAGCTGTTTTTT.

This chain uses TRBV24-1 with TRBJ2-7; tentative D call: TRBD1 (6 bases). Between the trimmed V and J ends, which lost 5 bases and 3 bases, there was a span of 13 bases. The CDR3 length is 14 residues. Germline values: CDR1 KGHDR, CDR2 SFDVKD. CDR3 residues: CATSASGHIYEQYF. The CDR3, as DNA: TGTGCCACCAGTGCCTCGGGACACATCTACGAGCAGTACTTC.

This clone was found once. The rearrangement uses TRBV19 and TRBJ1-6; 7 bases are a match to TRBD1. Germline lookup yields CDR1 LNHDA and CDR2 SQIVND (reference sequence). The ends lost 5 bases at V and 7 bases at J; junction bases unmatched: 8. CDR3 length equals 15 residues. The DNA for the CDR3 is TGTGCCAGTAGTTTTTTGACAGGGACCAATTCACCCCTCCACTTT. Translation: CASSFLTGTNSPLHF.

The gene calls are TRBV7-2 and TRBJ2-4; D may be TRBD1 or TRBD2 (5 bases each). Trimming left V 5 bases short and J 5 bases short, with 16 bases between. The length of the CDR3 is 15 residues. Germline loops: CDR1 SGHTA, CDR2 FQGNSA. The CDR3 DNA follows: TGTGCCAGCAGCCGGGACCGAAGCCCTCAAAACATTCAGTACTTC. This translates into CASSRDRSPQNIQYF.

The chain carries TRBV15 and TRBJ1-1; no reliable D call. The CDR3 spans 15 residues. The germline gives CDR1 LNHNV, CDR2 YYDKDF (reference sequence). V was clipped by 0 bases and J by 1 base, with 9 bases between them. CDR3 nucleotide sequence: TGTGCCACCAGCAGAGATTACGACGGGAACACTGAAGCTTTCTTT. It specifies CATSRDYDGNTEAFF.

V usage is TRBV2 and J usage is TRBJ2-3; D uncertain. There are 14 residues in the CDR3. Germline lookup yields CDR1 SNHLY and CDR2 FYNNEI. Trimming removed 4 bases from V and 0 bases from J, with 8 bases in between. CDR3 in DNA: TGTGCCAGCAGTGCCGACGCCAGCACAGATACGCAGTATTTT. Its translation is CASSADASTDTQYF.

The rearrangement uses TRBV29-1 and TRBJ1-1; possible D gene TRBD1, 6 bases. The germline V gene encodes CDR1 SQVTM and CDR2 ANQGSEA. The CDR3 has 12 amino acids. V gave up 7 bases and J gave up 5 bases, with 14 bases separating them. CDR3 region: CSANGGATEAFF. The CDR3 DNA sequence: TGCAGCGCCAACGGGGGGGCTACTGAAGCTTTCTTT.

This chain joins TRBV9 and TRBJ2-3; a weak D match, TRBD2 (5 bases). From germline, CDR1 is SGDLS and CDR2 YYNGEE. The CDR3 extends over 15 amino acids. Trimming left V 0 bases short and J 0 bases short, with 8 bases between. CDR3 coding DNA: TGTGCCAGCAGCGTAGCTCCGGGGAGCACAGATACGCAGTATTTT. Translating it yields CASSVAPGSTDTQYF.

This clone occurred a few times. V is TRBV5-1 and J is TRBJ2-7; TRBD2 matches 9 bases. The CDR3 extends over 14 amino acids. The trim removed 5 bases at V and 0 bases at J, leaving 3 bases unmatched. The V gene's germline CDR1 is SGHRS and CDR2 YFSETQ. The CDR3 DNA reads as TGCGCCAGCAGGCGTAGCGGGAGCTCCTACGAGCAGTACTTC. As protein: CASRRSGSSYEQYF. The full variable domain, with the rest looked up from reference TRBV5-1 and TRBJ2-7, is KAGVTQTPRYLIKTRGQQVTLSCSPISGHRSVSWYQQTPGQGLQFLFEYFSETQRNKGNFPGRFSGRQFSNSRSEMNVSTLELGDSALYLCASRRSGSSYEQYFGPGTRLTVT.

The chain carries TRBV27 and TRBJ1-2, with a possible D match to TRBD1 (6 bases). CDR1 and CDR2 (germline): MNHEY, SMNVEV (reference sequence). Trimming cost V 6 bases and J 3 bases, with 14 bases left between them. The CDR3 runs to 14 residues. Written as DNA, the CDR3 is TGTGCCAGCAGCGCTCCGGGACAAGACTATGGCTACACCTTC. Translating it yields CASSAPGQDYGYTF.

The rearrangement joins TRBV10-2 to TRBJ2-7; 7 bases are a match to TRBD1. CDR3 length: 14 residues. The germline gives CDR1 WSHSY, CDR2 SAAADI. The trim removed 2 bases at V and 3 bases at J, leaving 4 bases unmatched. The CDR3 sequence: CASSEGAGGYEQYF. The CDR3, as DNA: TGCGCCAGCAGTGAGGGTGCAGGGGGCTACGAGCAGTACTTC.

This sequence joins TRBV18 and TRBJ2-3, with D possibly matching TRBD2 (6 bases). Germline assignment: CDR1 KGHSH and CDR2 LQKENI. There are 16 residues in the CDR3. V was pared by 5 bases and J by 2 bases, with 17 bases between. In DNA, the CDR3 is TGTGCCAGCTCATCGACGCCGGGACTCCTCACAGATACGCAGTATTTT. It yields the protein CASSSTPGLLTDTQYF.

The gene calls are TRBV4-3 and TRBJ1-6; no reliable D call. CDR1 LGHNA and CDR2 YSLEER come from the germline V gene. The CDR3 covers 16 residues. The V and J ends lost 4 bases and 0 bases respectively, with 10 bases between them. The CDR3 DNA sequence: TGCGCCAGCAGCCGGGAGTGGGGCTCCTATAATTCACCCCTCCACTTT. Residues: CASSREWGSYNSPLHF.

This clone was detected a few times. The V call is TRBV12-5, the J call TRBJ1-5, with D possibly TRBD1 on 5 matching bases. Germline CDR1 is LGHNT and CDR2 is FRNRAP. Trimming stripped 2 bases from V and 6 bases from J, with 17 bases between. This CDR3 comprises 16 residues. CDR3 residues: CASGLPQTDGGQPQHF. The CDR3 coding sequence is TGTGCTAGTGGTTTGCCTCAAACAGACGGGGGTCAGCCCCAGCATTTT.

This sequence joins TRBV30 and TRBJ2-1; TRBD1 or TRBD2 may be the D gene (6 bases each). In germline, CDR1 is GTSNPN, CDR2 SVGIG (reference sequence). V was trimmed by 2 bases and J by 6 bases, leaving 17 bases between them. This CDR3 has 15 residues. The chain's CDR3 is CAWSPGHEGGNEQFF. CDR3 sequence (DNA): TGTGCCTGGAGTCCGGGACATGAGGGGGGCAATGAGCAGTTCTTC.

The gene calls are TRBV29-1 and TRBJ2-7; TRBD1 might be the D (6 bases). The CDR3 sequence is 11 residues long. The ends were cut back, 7 bases at V and 6 bases at J, with 13 bases in the middle. Per germline, CDR1 SQVTM and CDR2 ANQGSEA. The CDR3 DNA reads as TGCAGCGCCCGGACAGCTTCCGAGCAGTACTTC. Translated: CSARTASEQYF.

This chain connects TRBV5-1 to TRBJ2-3; possibly TRBD2 for D (7 bases). The germline V gene has CDR1 SGHRS and CDR2 YFSETQ. This CDR3 is 16 amino acids long. V lost 9 bases and J 1 base, leaving 21 bases between the germline ends. The CDR3 is CATQRGTAGGTDTQYF. Written as DNA, the CDR3 is TGCGCCACCCAGAGGGGGACGGCGGGGGGCACAGATACGCAGTATTTT.

J is TRBJ2-1 and V is TRBV5-1; D might be TRBD2 (6 bases). Per the germline V gene, CDR1 is SGHRS and CDR2 is YFSETQ. The CDR3 length is 13 residues. V lost 4 bases and J lost 4, with 9 bases in between. The CDR3, as DNA: TGCGCCAGCAGCCCGGCGGGGTACAATGAGCAGTTCTTC. Its translation is CASSPAGYNEQFF. The whole variable domain, filled in from reference TRBV5-1 and TRBJ2-1, reads KAGVTQTPRYLIKTRGQQVTLSCSPISGHRSVSWYQQTPGQGLQFLFEYFSETQRNKGNFPGRFSGRQFSNSRSEMNVSTLELGDSALYLCASSPAGYNEQFFGPGTRLTVL.

The chain carries TRBV28 and TRBJ2-5, with TRBD2 matching over 15 bases. V lost 4 bases and J lost 9; bases outside the gene matches: 6. Germline V gene data show CDR1 as MDHEN and CDR2 as SYDVKM. CDR3 length equals 15 residues. CDR3 protein: CASSSGTSGGFSQYF. Here the CDR3 DNA reads TGTGCCAGCAGTTCCGGGACTAGCGGGGGGTTTTCCCAGTACTTC.

On this clone itself: The sample holds other DNA sequences that translate to the same CDR3. The genes are TRBV6-1 and TRBJ1-2; 9 bases map to TRBD1. This CDR3 is 14 amino acids long. CDR1 and CDR2 from the germline V gene are MNHNS and SASEGT. Trimming at V came to 3 bases and at J to 5 bases, leaving 4 bases not matched to a gene. The CDR3 sequence is CASSEGTGLYGYTF. The DNA of the CDR3 is TGTGCCAGCAGTGAGGGGACAGGGCTTTATGGCTACACCTTC.

This clone occurred a few times. The same CDR3 is also encoded by other DNA sequences in this sample. The J gene is TRBJ1-2, the V gene TRBV10-3; D gene unclear. From germline, CDR1 is ENHRY and CDR2 SYGVKD. V lost 2 bases and J 3 bases, leaving 7 bases between the germline ends. This CDR3 spans 13 amino acids. The CDR3 protein is CAISERGDYGYTF. The CDR3 DNA follows: TGTGCCATCAGTGAGAGAGGCGACTATGGCTACACCTTC.

The genes are TRBV27 and TRBJ1-5; tentative D call: TRBD1 (6 bases). V lost 5 bases, J lost 9 bases, and 14 bases lay in between. Germline V gene lookup returns CDR1 MNHEY and CDR2 SMNVEV (reference sequence). The CDR3 length is 13 residues. The CDR3 DNA reads TGTGCCAGCAGTGAGAGGGGGTCTTCGCCCCAGCATTTT. Protein product: CASSERGSSPQHF.

This clone was recorded once. V is TRBV4-3 and J is TRBJ2-6, with a possible D match to TRBD1 (5 bases). The germline gives CDR1 LGHNA, CDR2 YSLEER. V was shortened by 2 bases and J by 2 bases, with 10 bases between the two germline ends. The CDR3 extends over 16 amino acids. In nucleotides, the CDR3 is TGCGCCAGCAGCCAACAGACAGTCACTGGGGCCAACGTCCTGACTTTC. Its translation: CASSQQTVTGANVLTF.